These 26 T cell receptor beta chains share one sample of origin, sequenced in a study of circulating CD8 cells and anti-PD-1 response in melanoma. From live CD3+CD8+TCRalphabeta+ cells, four PD-1 and/or TIGIT subsets were sorted. The QIAseq Immune Repertoire TCR panel built the libraries from roughly 15 ng of total RNA. TCRdb re-called the reads through MiXCR, storing one row per CDR3 protein. The table has roughly 760 distinct CDR3 sequences, around 5.1% seen once. Sequencing used CD8+ T cells from PBMCs, obtained at baseline or after one month of anti-PD-1 therapy (not recorded which). Source of these receptors: a human donor with melanoma.

In its sample, this clonotype is medium-sized. The V gene is TRBV28, the J gene TRBJ2-2; tentatively, D is TRBD2 (5 bases). Germline V lookup: CDR1 MDHEN, CDR2 SYDVKM. The CDR3 is made up of 16 amino acids. Trimming took 5 bases from V and 4 from J, leaving 17 bases between them. This chain's CDR3 is CASSPEERGLTGELFF. The CDR3 bases are TGTGCCAGCAGTCCAGAGGAGCGAGGGCTCACCGGGGAGCTGTTTTTT.

This clonotype is labeled large. The rearrangement joins TRBV5-4 to TRBJ2-5; a possible D gene is TRBD2 (5 bases). Per the germline V gene, CDR1 is SGHNT and CDR2 is YYREEE (reference sequence). The V end lost 6 bases, the J end lost 0 bases, and 15 bases lay between the germline ends. The CDR3 is 15 amino acids. The CDR3 here is CASTLAGVNQETQYF. The CDR3 nucleotides are TGTGCCAGCACGCTGGCCGGGGTCAACCAAGAGACCCAGTACTTC.

The chain carries TRBV29-1 and TRBJ2-1; 14 positions match TRBD2. The CDR3 extends over 16 amino acids. Per germline, CDR1 SQVTM and CDR2 ANQGSEA. The V segment lost 7 bases and the J segment 7 bases; nucleotides outside the gene matches: 12. This CDR3 is CSANAATSGGANEQFF. DNA for the CDR3: TGCAGCGCCAATGCAGCGACTAGCGGGGGGGCGAATGAGCAGTTCTTC.

By its share, this clonotype is large. The chain links TRBV28 to TRBJ2-3; possibly TRBD1 or TRBD2 for D (5 bases each). The V end was cut by 5 bases, the J end by 11 bases, with 14 bases between. Germline assignment: CDR1 MDHEN and CDR2 SYDVKM. The CDR3 has 12 amino acids. The CDR3 loop is CASSRGLQKQYF. The CDR3 DNA sequence: TGTGCCAGCAGTCGGGGCCTACAGAAGCAGTATTTT.

As for this clonotype: This likely reflects a read error, since a far larger clone is one base away. V and J are TRBV5-5 and TRBJ2-1; D gene unclear. The germline V and J ends were trimmed by 4 bases and 10 bases, with 12 bases remaining between them. Per the germline V gene, CDR1 is SGHKS and CDR2 is YYEKEE (reference sequence). The CDR3 has 12 amino acids. The CDR3 spells CASSVVSLEQFF. The CDR3 bases are TGTGCCAGCAGCGTCGTAAGCCTCGAGCAGTTCTTC.

Sample share makes this clonotype large (0.1 to 1%). The chain employs TRBV7-2 and TRBJ2-7, with 12 bases aligning to TRBD1. The CDR3 sequence is 18 residues long. Germline-derived CDR1 and CDR2 are SGHTA and FQGNSA. V lost 2 bases to trimming and J lost 6 bases; unmatched junction nucleotides: 14. CDR3 protein: CASSLRNTGTGGGGEQYF. The CDR3 coding sequence is TGTGCCAGCAGCTTACGGAATACCGGGACAGGGGGCGGCGGCGAGCAGTACTTC. The full variable domain, completed using reference TRBV7-2 and TRBJ2-7, is GAGVSQSPSNKVTEKGKDVELRCDPISGHTALYWYRQSLGQGLEFLIYFQGNSAPDKSGLPSDRFSAERTGGSVSTLTIQRTQQEDSAVYLCASSLRNTGTGGGGEQYFGPGTRLTVT.

By sample fraction, this clonotype is large. The chain recombines TRBV19 with TRBJ2-5; D is undetermined. The CDR3 runs to 12 residues. Trimming took 10 bases from V and 0 from J, leaving 9 bases between them. Germline CDR1 LNHDA, CDR2 SQIVND (reference sequence). CDR3 coding DNA: TGTGCCACTCCGACCCACCAAGAGACCCAGTACTTC. Translation gives CATPTHQETQYF.

By share, this clonotype counts as large (0.1 to 1%). This chain joins TRBV5-5 and TRBJ2-7, with D perhaps matching TRBD2 (6 bases). Germline loops: CDR1 SGHKS, CDR2 YYEKEE (reference sequence). V gave up 2 bases and J gave up 0 bases, with 12 bases separating them. CDR3 length: 15 amino acids. CDR3 residues: CASSFGQDYSYEQYF. CDR3 coding DNA: TGTGCCAGCAGCTTTGGCCAGGACTACTCCTACGAGCAGTACTTC.

This clonotype is categorized as medium-sized (0.01 to 0.1%). The junction differs from germline at one of its ends, possibly a read error. This chain links TRBV20-1 with TRBJ2-2, with 7 positions matching TRBD1. The CDR3 extends over 16 amino acids. The germline V gene has CDR1 DFQATT and CDR2 SNEGSKA (reference sequence). The CDR3 sequence: CSARDRDTANTGELFF. The DNA for the CDR3 is TGCAGTGCAAGAGACAGGGACACAGCGAACACCGGGGAGCTGTTTTTT.

By frequency in the sample, this clonotype is large (0.1 to 1%). The V and J genes are TRBV28 and TRBJ2-2, with D tentatively TRBD2 (5 bases). The CDR3 totals 13 residues. V gave up 7 bases and J gave up 6 bases, with 12 bases separating them. Per germline, CDR1 MDHEN and CDR2 SYDVKM. The CDR3 region has the DNA TGTGCCAGCACCCTTGGAGGCGCCGGGGAGCTGTTTTTT. As protein: CASTLGGAGELFF.

By proportion, this clonotype is medium-sized. This clone may be a read error of a much larger clone one base away. This sequence joins TRBV2 and TRBJ2-7; possible D gene TRBD2, 6 bases. Per the germline V gene, CDR1 is SNHLY and CDR2 is FYNNEI. This CDR3 has 15 residues. The CDR3: CASSEWVGEAVERYF. CDR3 nucleotide sequence: TGTGCCAGCAGTGAATGGGTCGGGGAGGCGGTTGAGCGGTACTTC. The complete variable domain, with remaining parts taken from reference TRBV2 and TRBJ2-7, reads EPEVTQTPSHQVTQMGQEVILRCVPISNHLYFYWYRQILGQKVEFLVSFYNNEISEKSEIFDDQFSVERPDGSNFTLKIRSTKLEDSAMYFCASSEWVGEAVERYFGPGTRLTVT.

Sample share makes this clonotype medium-sized (0.01 to 0.1%). This chain's CDR3 is CASSPPEEQALQETQYF. The CDR3 region has the DNA TGCGCCAGCAGTCCCCCAGAGGAACAGGCGCTTCAAGAGACCCAGTACTTC. The chain uses TRBV23-1 and TRBJ2-5, with D tentatively TRBD1 (5 bases). TRBV23-1 is given ORF status, its function remaining uncertain. The CDR3 is 17 amino acids. V lost 4 bases and J 2 bases, leaving 20 bases between the germline ends.

This clonotype is medium-sized. This chain joins TRBV25-1 and TRBJ1-1; possible D gene TRBD1, 5 bases. The CDR3 covers 13 residues. Germline lookup yields CDR1 MGHDK and CDR2 SYGVNS. With 1 base removed from V and 2 bases from J, the gap between germline ends came to 5 bases. The DNA for the CDR3 is TGTGCCAGCAGTGAATGGGACAACACTGAAGCTTTCTTT. This translates into CASSEWDNTEAFF. The full variable domain, its missing parts supplied by reference TRBV25-1 and TRBJ1-1, is EADIYQTPRYLVIGTGKKITLECSQTMGHDKMYWYQQDPGMELHLIHYSYGVNSTEKGDLSSESTVSRIRTEHFPLTLESARPSHTSQYLCASSEWDNTEAFFGQGTRLTVV.

In its sample, this clonotype ranks as large. The V and J genes are TRBV19 and TRBJ2-3; weak D call: TRBD2 (5 bases). Looked up from germline, CDR1 is LNHDA and CDR2 is SQIVND (reference sequence). Trimming pared 10 bases from V and 5 bases from J, leaving 13 bases between. The CDR3 extends over 12 amino acids. The CDR3 DNA follows: TGTGCCACACGGTGGAGCGGAGATACGCAGTATTTT. Protein: CATRWSGDTQYF.

By frequency in the sample, this clonotype is large. The V gene is TRBV5-6, the J gene TRBJ2-7, with D unclear. Trimming cost V 0 bases and J 5 bases, with 12 bases left between them. Germline CDR1 SGHDT, CDR2 YYEEEE. This CDR3 is built from 14 residues. CDR3 coding DNA: TGTGCCAGCAGCTTGGGTGGCAACTACCACGAGCAGTACTTC. This encodes CASSLGGNYHEQYF.

In its sample, this clonotype is medium-sized. The chain carries TRBV7-3 and TRBJ2-7; D remains unclear. Deletions cut 3 bases from V and 5 bases from J, with 11 bases between. There are 13 residues in the CDR3. Germline values: CDR1 SGHTA, CDR2 FQGTGA. Here the CDR3 reads CASSLNLRDEQYF. CDR3 coding DNA: TGTGCCAGCAGCTTGAATTTACGGGACGAGCAGTACTTC.

In its sample, this clonotype is medium-sized (0.01 to 0.1%). This sequence joins TRBV7-9 and TRBJ1-1, with D possibly TRBD1 on 6 matching bases. The length of the CDR3 is 14 residues. V was trimmed by 5 bases and J by 4 bases, leaving 14 bases between them. The germline V gene encodes CDR1 SEHNR and CDR2 FQNEAQ (reference sequence). The CDR3 loop reads CASSSTGSGTEAFF. DNA of the CDR3: TGTGCCAGCAGCAGTACAGGGAGTGGCACTGAAGCTTTCTTT. The full variable domain, rest sourced from reference TRBV7-9 and TRBJ1-1, is DTGVSQNPRHKITKRGQNVTFRCDPISEHNRLYWYRQTLGQGPEFLTYFQNEAQLEKSRLLSDRFSAERPKGSFSTLEIQRTEQGDSAMYLCASSSTGSGTEAFFGQGTRLTVV.

This clonotype is deemed large. This chain connects TRBV14 to TRBJ2-1; TRBD2 might be the D (5 bases). V was shortened by 8 bases and J by 2 bases, with 13 bases between the two germline ends. The CDR3 is 14 residues long. The germline CDR1 and CDR2 sequences are SGHDN and FVKESK. The CDR3 nucleotides read TGTGCCAGCGGCCGGGAAGGCACCTACAATGAGCAGTTCTTC. Amino acids: CASGREGTYNEQFF.

This clonotype counts as medium-sized. The genes are TRBV19 and TRBJ2-3, with no clear D. V lost 3 bases and J 6 bases, leaving 7 bases between the germline ends. This CDR3 spans 12 amino acids. Germline loops: CDR1 LNHDA, CDR2 SQIVND (reference sequence). CDR3 coding DNA: TGTGCCAGTAGTATGTGGGCGGATACGCAGTATTTT. Translated, it gives CASSMWADTQYF. The whole variable domain, filled in from reference TRBV19 and TRBJ2-3, reads DGGITQSPKYLFRKEGQNVTLSCEQNLNHDAMYWYRQDPGQGLRLIYYSQIVNDFQKGDIAEGYSVSREKKESFPLTVTSAQKNPTAFYLCASSMWADTQYFGPGTRLTVL.

By its share, this clonotype is large. The rearrangement joins TRBV19 to TRBJ1-5; 8 bases map to TRBD1. Germline V CDR1 and CDR2: LNHDA, SQIVND (reference sequence). The trim removed 6 bases at V and 1 base at J, leaving 8 bases unmatched. This CDR3 spans 16 amino acids. The CDR3 reads CASRSTGDGSNQPQHF. The DNA for the CDR3 is TGTGCCAGTAGATCGACAGGGGACGGGAGCAATCAGCCCCAGCATTTT.

This clonotype is large within its sample. The chain is built from TRBV28 and TRBJ2-1; D is uncertain. The ends were cut back, 2 bases at V and 12 bases at J, with 8 bases in the middle. Germline assignment: CDR1 MDHEN and CDR2 SYDVKM. The CDR3 is made up of 11 amino acids. This chain's CDR3 is CASSLGVMQFF. The CDR3 coding sequence is TGTGCCAGCAGTTTAGGGGTTATGCAGTTCTTC.

CDR3 loop: CASSPRQAGLSTDTQYF. As DNA, the CDR3 is TGTGCCAGCAGCCCCAGACAGGCGGGTTTAAGCACAGATACGCAGTATTTT. The chain carries TRBV28 and TRBJ2-3; TRBD1 might be the D (6 bases). Trimming removed 6 bases at V and 0 bases at J, with 19 bases between. CDR3 length equals 17 residues. Germline V gene lookup returns CDR1 MDHEN and CDR2 SYDVKM.

This clonotype is classed as large. V is TRBV20-1 and J is TRBJ2-7; a weak D match, TRBD1 (6 bases). With 0 bases removed from V and 5 bases from J, the gap between germline ends came to 23 bases. The CDR3 consists of 17 residues. CDR1 and CDR2 (germline): DFQATT, SNEGSKA (reference sequence). The CDR3, as DNA: TGCAGTGCTAGAGATATGCGTAGGTACTTTGAGGGGGACGAGCAGTACTTC. As protein: CSARDMRRYFEGDEQYF.

This clonotype is large. The chain recombines TRBV19 with TRBJ2-1, with TRBD1 matching 8 bases. CDR3 length equals 14 residues. V gave up 3 bases and J gave up 3 bases; unmatched junction bases: 1. In germline, CDR1 is LNHDA, CDR2 SQIVND (reference sequence). The CDR3 DNA is TGTGCCAGTAGTATGACAGGGGACTACAATGAGCAGTTCTTC. Translated: CASSMTGDYNEQFF.

This clonotype counts as large. The CDR3 is CASSSRQGASTDTQYF. The CDR3 bases are TGTGCCAGCAGTTCCCGACAGGGGGCAAGCACAGATACGCAGTATTTT. J is TRBJ2-3 and V is TRBV27, with 10 bases matching TRBD1. The CDR3 extends over 16 amino acids. V lost 4 bases to trimming and J lost 0 bases; unmatched junction nucleotides: 4. The germline gives CDR1 MNHEY, CDR2 SMNVEV (reference sequence).

Concerning this clonotype: This may be a read error, as it is one base from a much larger clone. Lacking the conserved final phenylalanine or tryptophan, this CDR3 likely reflects a read error. The chain employs TRBV7-9 and TRBJ2-1; D is unclear. Deletions cut 5 bases from V and 6 bases from J, with 8 bases between. The CDR3 has 12 amino acids. Germline CDR1 SEHNR, CDR2 FQNEAQ (reference sequence). CDR3 sequence: CASSQAFNEQFL. In DNA, the CDR3 is TGTGCCAGCAGCCAGGCCTTCAATGAGCAGTTCCTC.